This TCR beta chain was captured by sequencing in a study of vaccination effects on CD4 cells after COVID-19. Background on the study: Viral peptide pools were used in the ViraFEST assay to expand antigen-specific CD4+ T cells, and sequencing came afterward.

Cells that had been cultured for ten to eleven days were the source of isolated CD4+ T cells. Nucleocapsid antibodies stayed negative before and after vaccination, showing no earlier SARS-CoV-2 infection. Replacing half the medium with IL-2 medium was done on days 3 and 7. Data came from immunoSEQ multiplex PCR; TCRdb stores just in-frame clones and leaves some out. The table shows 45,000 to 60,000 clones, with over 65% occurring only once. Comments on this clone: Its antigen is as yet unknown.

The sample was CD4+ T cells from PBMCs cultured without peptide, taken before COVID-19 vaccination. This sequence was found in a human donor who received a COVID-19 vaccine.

CDR3 protein: CASSPRTGMDSGELFF. Here the CDR3 DNA reads TGTGCCAGCTCACCCAGGACAGGGATGGATTCCGGGGAGCTGTTTTTT. The chain joins TRBV18 to TRBJ2-2; the match to TRBD1 covers 8 bases. Per the germline V gene, CDR1 is KGHSH and CDR2 is LQKENI. The CDR3 has 16 residues. The J segment lost 6 bases and the V segment lost 3 bases, leaving 9 bases of the junction unmatched.